This T cell receptor (beta chain) was obtained from a study of T cells after yellow fever vaccination. Study background: In the case of low-cell-number fractions, SMART-Seq v4 Ultra Low Input was used for preparation. Points from the study as a whole: A small proportion of clonotypes was detected in both the CD4 and CD8 compartments. Post-booster samples contained most primary-vaccination clones (approximately 95% CD4, almost 90% CD8).

Germline assignment: CDR1 GTSNPN and CDR2 SVGIG (reference sequence). The length of the CDR3 is 15 residues. Trimming removed 2 bases from V and 2 bases from J, with 13 bases in between. This clonotype was counted only a few times. Antigen specificity is unknown. TCR cDNA was made by 5'RACE template switching, adding a universal primer site and UMIs. TCRdb re-analysed the 5' RACE reads in MiXCR, keeping a single row per CDR3 protein. Of some 350,000 distinct CDR3 sequences in the sample, around 6.4% were seen once. The rearrangement joins TRBV30 to TRBJ2-1; no definite D call. This TCR derives from a man younger than 45 who received the YFV17D yellow fever vaccine. Specimen: PBMCs, collected 5 days after the yellow fever booster vaccination. CDR3 loop: CAWSSRSRPYNEQFF. CDR3 bases: TGTGCCTGGAGTAGCCGCTCGCGGCCCTACAATGAGCAGTTCTTC.